This T cell receptor (beta chain) came from a study of Ad26.COV2.S vaccination and SARS-CoV-2 variants. Looking at the study overall: Trial arm assignment for the donor was COV1001 Ad26.COV2.S.

V trimming: 5 bases; J trimming: 5 bases; junction bases outside the gene matches: 10. Looked up from germline, CDR1 is SEHNR and CDR2 is FQNEAQ (reference sequence). The CDR3 has 16 residues. A note on this clone: Its antigen is as yet unknown.

Study-wide points: Responses of spike-specific T cells (both CD8+ and CD4+) reportedly showed substantial breadth after vaccination.

Stated treatment: some 20 received Ad26.COV2.S at low or high dose, single or two shots; roughly 5 received placebo; per-sample allocation not given. Samples came from day 63 after the first vaccine or placebo injection. Profiling relied on immunoSEQ multiplex PCR, and the TCRdb table lists in-frame clones only, not all of them. The sample lists around 300,000 clones; roughly 90% were seen once. The V and J genes are TRBV7-9 and TRBJ2-2; 8 positions match TRBD2. Sequencing used peripheral blood, obtained in a trial of Ad26.COV2.S vaccine versus placebo. This sequence originates from a person aged 18-60 years who received the Ad26.COV2.S COVID-19 vaccine or a placebo. CDR3 bases: TGTGCCAGCAGCCGTCCCGGGACTAGTCCTACCGGGGAGCTGTTTTTT. It encodes CASSRPGTSPTGELFF.